These 3 T cell receptor beta chains were sequenced from one sample in a study of blood T cells in healthy people across ages. The authors ran a second PCR of about 7 to 11 cycles using a sample-barcoded 5' primer and a J-beta primer mix. Via MiXCR, TCRdb re-called the 5' RACE reads, giving one row per CDR3 protein. The table includes roughly 1,300,000 distinct CDR3 sequences, roughly 64% detected once. The sequencing input was blood. The receptors were sampled from a man in his late teens or twenties in good health.

In nucleotides, the CDR3 is TGTGCCAGCAGTTTGACGATACATCGGGTCACAGGGGGCAGAGATACGCAGTATTTT. Protein sequence: CASSLTIHRVTGGRDTQYF. The chain joins TRBV6-5 to TRBJ2-3; 9 bases agree with TRBD1. After removal of 4 bases from V and 5 bases from J, the junction contained 19 bases not matched to a gene. CDR1 and CDR2 from the germline V gene are MNHEY and SVGAGI. The CDR3 sequence is 19 residues long.

Only one count was recorded for this clonotype. The rearrangement links TRBV4-2 to TRBJ1-5; TRBD1 agrees at 10 bases. V lost 1 base and J lost 7; bases outside the gene matches: 4. The CDR3 has 15 amino acids. Germline V gives CDR1 LGHNA, CDR2 YNFKEQ. CDR3 DNA sequence: TGTGCCAGCAGCCAAGGACAGGGGGCAGAGCAGCCCCAGCATTTT. It is translated as CASSQGQGAEQPQHF.

The sample holds one count of this clonotype. V usage is TRBV24-1 and J usage is TRBJ2-7; D might be TRBD1 or TRBD2, each matching 5 bases. The DNA end is a closer match to TRBJ2-5, so the J assignment may be wrong. Germline assignment: CDR1 KGHDR and CDR2 SFDVKD. The CDR3 has 15 residues. CDR3 nucleotide sequence: TGTGCCACCAGTGATGTCGACTTGAGGGGAGAGACCCAGTACTTC. This translates into CATSDVDLRGETQYF.